This TCR beta chain was sequenced in a study of early T cells in non-severe SARS-CoV-2 infection. The CDR3 is 15 amino acids. The germline V gene has CDR1 SGHAT and CDR2 FQNNGV. Trimming removed 4 bases at V and 1 base at J, with 10 bases between. TCRdb reprocessed the 5' RACE reads via MiXCR and lists one record per CDR3 protein. The table includes about 46,000 distinct CDR3 sequences, about 5.3% detected once. Study-wide results and caveats: In VDJdb matching, anti-spike CD8 responses were favored while private and CD4 specificities went missing.

This clonotype was picked up many times. Its target is unknown. The material sequenced was whole blood, taken at baseline. V is TRBV11-2 and J is TRBJ2-2, with D unclear. This TCR was recovered from an adult who was a healthcare worker with PCR-confirmed SARS-CoV-2 infection or an uninfected control (not recorded which). In nucleotides, the CDR3 is TGTGCCAGCAGCTCCCGAATTGGGAACACCGGGGAGCTGTTTTTT. Its protein product is CASSSRIGNTGELFF.